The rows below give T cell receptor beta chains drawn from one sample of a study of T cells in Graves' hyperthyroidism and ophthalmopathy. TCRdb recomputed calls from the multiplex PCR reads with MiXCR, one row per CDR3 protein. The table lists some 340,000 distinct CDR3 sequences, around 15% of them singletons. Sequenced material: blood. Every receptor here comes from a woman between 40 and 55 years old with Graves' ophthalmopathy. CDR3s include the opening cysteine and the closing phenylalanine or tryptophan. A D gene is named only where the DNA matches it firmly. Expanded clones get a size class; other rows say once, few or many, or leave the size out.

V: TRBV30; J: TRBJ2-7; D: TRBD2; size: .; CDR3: CAWALAGVVEQYF; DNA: TGTGCCTGGGCCCTAGCGGGAGTCGTTGAGCAGTACTTC
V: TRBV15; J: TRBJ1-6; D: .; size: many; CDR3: CATLRYPVVPHNSPLHF; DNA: TGTGCCACCCTTCGTTATCCCGTGGTACCCCATAATTCACCCCTCCACTTT
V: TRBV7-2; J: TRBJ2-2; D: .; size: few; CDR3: CASSLMAGLTGELFF; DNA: TGTGCCAGCAGTCTAATGGCAGGGCTCACCGGGGAGCTGTTTTTT
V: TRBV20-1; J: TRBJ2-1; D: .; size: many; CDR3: CSAPILRNEQFF; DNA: TGCAGTGCACCCATATTGCGGAATGAGCAGTTCTTC
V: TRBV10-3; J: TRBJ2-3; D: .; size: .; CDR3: CAISEIRAEGTDTQYF; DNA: TGTGCCATCAGTGAGATAAGGGCGGAGGGCACAGATACGCAGTATTTT
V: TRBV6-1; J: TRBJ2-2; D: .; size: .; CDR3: CASSPSKRVGELFF; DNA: TGTGCCAGCAGCCCTAGTAAGCGAGTCGGGGAGCTGTTTTTT
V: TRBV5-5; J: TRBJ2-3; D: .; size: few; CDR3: CASSLQPSTDTQYF; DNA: TGTGCCAGCAGCTTGCAGCCCAGTACAGATACGCAGTATTTT
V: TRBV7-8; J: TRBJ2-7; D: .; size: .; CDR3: CASSLRRPQGYYEQYF; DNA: TGTGCCAGCAGCCTTAGGCGCCCTCAGGGGTACTACGAGCAGTACTTC
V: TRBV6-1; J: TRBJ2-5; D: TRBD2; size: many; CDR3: CASSKTSGGVYQETQYF; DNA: TGTGCCAGCAGTAAGACTAGCGGGGGGGTGTACCAAGAGACCCAGTACTTC
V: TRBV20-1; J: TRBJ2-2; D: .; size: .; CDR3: CSASGLGGRGGELFF; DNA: TGCAGTGCCAGTGGGCTTGGAGGGCGCGGCGGGGAGCTGTTTTTT
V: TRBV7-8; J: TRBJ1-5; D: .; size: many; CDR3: CASSLFVGGEDNQPQHF; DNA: TGTGCCAGCAGCTTATTCGTTGGGGGAGAGGACAATCAGCCCCAGCATTTT
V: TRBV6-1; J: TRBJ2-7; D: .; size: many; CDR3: CASNTGTRAYEQYF; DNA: TGTGCCAGCAATACCGGGACACGAGCCTACGAGCAGTACTTC
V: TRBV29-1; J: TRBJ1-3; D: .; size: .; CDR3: CSVHGGTGSTIYF; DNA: TGCAGCGTTCATGGGGGGACTGGAAGCACCATATATTTT
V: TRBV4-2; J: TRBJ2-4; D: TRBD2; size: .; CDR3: CASSQVASGAKNIQYF; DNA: TGTGCCAGCAGCCAAGTAGCTAGCGGGGCCAAAAACATTCAGTACTTC
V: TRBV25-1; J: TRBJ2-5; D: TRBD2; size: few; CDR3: CASSAGLWEETQYF; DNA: TGTGCCAGCAGTGCGGGACTATGGGAAGAGACCCAGTACTTC
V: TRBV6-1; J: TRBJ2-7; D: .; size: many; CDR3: CASTGGSAPDLEQYF; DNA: TGTGCCAGCACCGGAGGCAGCGCACCCGACCTGGAGCAGTACTTC
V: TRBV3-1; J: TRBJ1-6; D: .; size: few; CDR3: CASSQNSYPLHF; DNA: TGTGCCAGCAGCCAGAACTCCTATCCCCTCCACTTT
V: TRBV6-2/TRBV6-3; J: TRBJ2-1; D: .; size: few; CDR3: CASSLGGGFNEQFF; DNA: TGTGCCAGCAGTTTGGGGGGAGGTTTCAATGAGCAGTTCTTC
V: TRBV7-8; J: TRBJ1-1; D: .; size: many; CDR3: CASSLVGSAAEAFF; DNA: TGTGCCAGCAGCTTAGTGGGTTCGGCGGCTGAAGCTTTCTTT
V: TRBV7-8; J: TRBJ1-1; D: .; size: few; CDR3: CASSLTTSWAFF; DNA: TGTGCCAGCAGCTTAACGACGAGCTGGGCTTTCTTT
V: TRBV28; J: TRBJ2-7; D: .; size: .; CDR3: CASSLRTGYEQYF; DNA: TGTGCCAGCAGTTTAAGGACGGGTTACGAGCAGTACTTC
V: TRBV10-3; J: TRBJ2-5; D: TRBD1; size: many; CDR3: CAISEEDRGPLPQYF; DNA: TGTGCCATCAGTGAGGAGGACAGGGGGCCTCTACCCCAGTACTTC
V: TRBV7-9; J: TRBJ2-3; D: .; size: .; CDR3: CASSLRSDTQYF; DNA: TGTGCCAGCAGCTTAAGATCCGATACGCAGTATTTT
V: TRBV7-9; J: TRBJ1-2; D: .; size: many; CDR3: CASSLGNKVLYTF; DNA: TGTGCCAGCAGCTTAGGCAACAAGGTGTTGTACACCTTC
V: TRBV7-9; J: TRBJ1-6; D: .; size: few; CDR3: CASSPWGFGDSYNSPLHF; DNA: TGTGCCAGCAGCCCCTGGGGTTTTGGGGACTCCTATAATTCACCCCTCCACTTT
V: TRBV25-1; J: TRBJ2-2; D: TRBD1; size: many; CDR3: CASRAYSTGISTGELFF; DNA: TGTGCCAGCAGAGCCTATTCGACAGGGATCAGCACCGGGGAGCTGTTTTTT
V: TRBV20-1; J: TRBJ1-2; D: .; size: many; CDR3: CSARDRTSIAYGYTF; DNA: TGCAGTGCTAGAGATCGCACCTCGATAGCCTATGGCTACACCTTC
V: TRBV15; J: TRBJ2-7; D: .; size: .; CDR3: CATSREQINEQYF; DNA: TGTGCCACCAGCAGAGAACAAATTAACGAGCAGTACTTC
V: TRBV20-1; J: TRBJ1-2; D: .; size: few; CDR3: CSARVRHEYGYTF; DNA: TGCAGTGCTAGAGTTCGGCACGAATATGGCTACACCTTC
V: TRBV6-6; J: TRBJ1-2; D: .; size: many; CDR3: CASSYSKAGYYGYTF; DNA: TGTGCCAGCAGTTACTCGAAGGCCGGTTACTATGGCTACACCTTC
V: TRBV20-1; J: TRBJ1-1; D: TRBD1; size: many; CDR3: CSALTGGTWEAFF; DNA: TGCAGTGCACTAACAGGGGGTACTTGGGAAGCTTTCTTT
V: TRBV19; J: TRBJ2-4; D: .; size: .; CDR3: CASSPEGPRLLKNIQYF; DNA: TGTGCCAGTAGTCCGGAAGGCCCCCGACTCCTCAAAAACATTCAGTACTTC
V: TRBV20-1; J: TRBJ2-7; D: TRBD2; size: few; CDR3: CSARLRPAGGPGYEQYF; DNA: TGCAGTGCTAGACTTAGGCCGGCGGGAGGGCCGGGATACGAGCAGTACTTC
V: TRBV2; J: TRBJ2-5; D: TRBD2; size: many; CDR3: CASNLGLAGNEETQYF; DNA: TGTGCCAGCAACCTTGGACTAGCGGGGAATGAAGAGACCCAGTACTTC
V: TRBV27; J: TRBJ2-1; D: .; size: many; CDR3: CASMDRLISYNEQFF; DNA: TGTGCCAGTATGGACAGACTAATCTCCTACAATGAGCAGTTCTTC
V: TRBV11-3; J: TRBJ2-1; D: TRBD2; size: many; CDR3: CASSLGGLVHNEQFF; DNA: TGTGCCAGCAGCTTAGGGGGACTAGTACACAATGAGCAGTTCTTC
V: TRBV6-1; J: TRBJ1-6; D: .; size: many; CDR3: CASSAGVFNSPLHF; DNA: TGTGCCAGCAGCGCAGGGGTGTTTAATTCACCCCTCCACTTT
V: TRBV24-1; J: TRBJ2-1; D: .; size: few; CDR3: CATRDTYGNEQFF; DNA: TGTGCCACCAGGGACACCTACGGGAATGAGCAGTTCTTC
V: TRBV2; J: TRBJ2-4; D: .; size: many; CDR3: CASSDIQKVQYF; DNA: TGTGCCAGCAGTGATATTCAGAAAGTTCAGTACTTC
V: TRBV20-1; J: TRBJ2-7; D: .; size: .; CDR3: CSARVSGFEQYF; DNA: TGCAGTGCTAGAGTTTCCGGGTTCGAGCAGTACTTC
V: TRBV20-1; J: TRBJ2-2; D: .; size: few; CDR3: CSASHRMNTGELFF; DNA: TGCAGTGCTAGCCATAGGATGAACACCGGGGAGCTGTTTTTT
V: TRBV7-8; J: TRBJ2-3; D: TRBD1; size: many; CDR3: CASRQGDTQYF; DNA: TGTGCCAGCAGACAGGGGGATACGCAGTATTTT
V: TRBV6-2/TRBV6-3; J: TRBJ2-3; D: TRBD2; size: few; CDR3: CASSASGGASDTQYF; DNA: TGTGCCAGCAGCGCCAGCGGGGGGGCCTCAGATACGCAGTATTTT
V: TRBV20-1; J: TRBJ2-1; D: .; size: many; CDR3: CSARVQWSNEQFF; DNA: TGCAGTGCTAGAGTACAGTGGAGCAATGAGCAGTTCTTC
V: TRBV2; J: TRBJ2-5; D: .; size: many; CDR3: CASLRPSSAQYF; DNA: TGTGCCAGCCTGAGACCGTCGAGCGCCCAGTACTTC
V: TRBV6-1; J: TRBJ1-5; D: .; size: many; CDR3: CASAGINQPQHF; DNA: TGTGCCAGCGCGGGGATCAATCAGCCCCAGCATTTT
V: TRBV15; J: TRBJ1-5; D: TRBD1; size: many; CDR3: CATSRDLRDRGPLSNQPQHF; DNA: TGTGCCACCAGCAGAGATTTAAGGGACAGGGGTCCACTTAGCAATCAGCCCCAGCATTTT
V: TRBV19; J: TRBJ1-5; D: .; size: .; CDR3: CASSQSPARHQPQHF; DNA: TGTGCCAGTAGTCAATCCCCAGCCAGACATCAGCCCCAGCATTTT
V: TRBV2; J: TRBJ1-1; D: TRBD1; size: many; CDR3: CASSEASWRGRPGAFF; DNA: TGTGCCAGCAGTGAAGCAAGTTGGAGGGGGCGACCTGGAGCTTTCTTT
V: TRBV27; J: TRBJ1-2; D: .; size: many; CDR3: CASSSGVSYGYTF; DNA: TGTGCCAGCAGTTCAGGGGTGAGCTATGGCTACACCTTC
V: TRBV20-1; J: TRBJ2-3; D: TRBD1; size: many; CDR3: CSARRDRDTTDTQYF; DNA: TGCAGTGCTAGGCGGGACAGGGATACCACAGATACGCAGTATTTT
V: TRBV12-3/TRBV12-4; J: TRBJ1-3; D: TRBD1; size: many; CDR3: CASSSHRGQGSGNTIYF; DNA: TGTGCCAGCAGTTCCCACAGGGGGCAAGGTTCTGGAAACACCATATATTTT
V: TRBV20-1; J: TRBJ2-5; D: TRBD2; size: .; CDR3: CSVYPGGAGETQYF; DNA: TGCAGTGTTTACCCCGGGGGGGCCGGTGAGACCCAGTACTTC
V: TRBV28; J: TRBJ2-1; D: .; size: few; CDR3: CASSLRGVNYNEQFF; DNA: TGTGCCAGCAGTTTAAGGGGAGTAAATTACAATGAGCAGTTCTTC